Included here is one T cell receptor beta chain sequence, with context. Germline V CDR1 and CDR2: MNHEY, SMNVEV (reference sequence). This CDR3 has 13 amino acids. Trimming cost V 4 bases and J 7 bases; bases outside gene matches: 4. Patients at the Seattle site were enrolled during active infection and followed longitudinally. As handled by the study authors: Cell counts per sample came from amplifying reference gene primers. Assay: immunoSEQ multiplex PCR; the TCRdb copy retains only in-frame clones and omits some. The D gene and trimming were derived from the DNA, and the V and J assignments and clone size from that table. Here the sample spans 200,000 to 250,000 clones, 85% to 90% being singletons. The data were taken from a study of blood T cell repertoires in COVID-19. Study background: COVID-19 samples from acute and convalescent phases originated in the United States, Italy and Spain. T cells, B-cell-depleted T cells, or PBMCs provided the cDNA or gDNA that served as material.

The sample comprised peripheral blood. V gene TRBV27 combines with J gene TRBJ1-5; TRBD1 matches 7 bases. The TCR comes from a man aged 25-45 years with COVID-19, enrolled during active disease. CDR3 DNA sequence: TGTGCCAGCAGTTACAGGGGTGAGCAGCCCCAGCATTTT. Its protein product is CASSYRGEQPQHF.